These 18 T cell receptor beta chains were all obtained from the same sample, sequenced in a study of blood T cell repertoires in COVID-19 (dated by TCRdb to 2018 to 2020). The library was obtained by the immunoSEQ multiplex PCR assay. This immuneACCESS table, as held by TCRdb, lists in-frame sequences with V and J called but not all clones. Of the missing ones, under half trace to an unresolved V gene in checked studies; the others have no known cause. For this sample the table gives roughly 570,000 clones, of which 70% to 90% were detected only once. Roughly 8.3% of the sample is in the top ten clones. Sequencing used peripheral blood. Receptors originate from a woman between 50 and 59 years old with COVID-19, enrolled during active disease.

The CDR3 reads CAWSLMQGQGYTF. DNA of the CDR3: TGTGCCTGGAGTTTAATGCAGGGACAGGGCTACACCTTC. V and J are TRBV30 and TRBJ1-2; 7 bases agree with TRBD1. Germline V gives CDR1 GTSNPN, CDR2 SVGIG (reference sequence). Germline trimming cut 2 bases from V and 8 bases from J; bases unmatched to any gene: 8. The CDR3 extends over 13 amino acids.

This rearrangement joins TRBV10-3 to TRBJ2-1; D may be TRBD2 (5 bases). The germline V and J ends were trimmed by 7 bases and 6 bases, with 13 bases remaining between them. Germline CDR1 reads ENHRY; CDR2 reads SYGVKD. The CDR3 consists of 13 residues. The CDR3 bases are TGTGCCATCATGGGCGACGCGGGCAATGAGCAGTTCTTC. Amino acids: CAIMGDAGNEQFF.

This clone was counted only a few times. J is TRBJ1-1 and V is TRBV24-1; no clear D gene. The germline CDR1 and CDR2 sequences are KGHDR and SFDVKD. The CDR3 totals 13 residues. The ends were cut back, 7 bases at V and 8 bases at J, with 16 bases in the middle. CDR3 protein: CATREAAGREAFF. Here the CDR3 DNA reads TGTGCCACCAGAGAGGCAGCCGGTCGGGAAGCTTTCTTT.

This chain joins TRBV5-1 and TRBJ1-1, with 7 positions matching TRBD1. The length of the CDR3 is 15 residues. Germline CDR1 SGHRS, CDR2 YFSETQ. The trim removed 7 bases at V and 1 base at J, leaving 10 bases unmatched. The CDR3 DNA is TGCGCCAGCGCACTTATCACAGGGGAGAACACTGAAGCTTTCTTT. It is translated as CASALITGENTEAFF.

The chain couples TRBV29-1 to TRBJ1-1; a possible D gene is TRBD1 (6 bases). The CDR3 totals 13 residues. Looked up from germline, CDR1 is SQVTM and CDR2 is ANQGSEA. V was clipped by 7 bases and J by 2 bases, with 14 bases between them. The CDR3 reads CSGGRGANTEAFF. CDR3 nucleotide sequence: TGCAGCGGCGGGCGGGGGGCCAACACTGAAGCTTTCTTT.

There are a few counts of this clone. This chain joins TRBV6-6 and TRBJ2-7; TRBD1 aligns across 7 bases. CDR1 and CDR2 from the germline V gene are MNHNY and SVGAGI (reference sequence). V shed 5 bases, J shed 7 bases, and the junction held 5 bases outside the gene matches. This CDR3 region has 12 residues. The CDR3 nucleotides are TGTGCCAGCAGTCCCGGGACAGATGAGCAGTACTTC. Translating gives CASSPGTDEQYF.

The CDR3 protein is CASSVSGGASNEQFF. CDR3 DNA: TGTGCCAGCAGCGTTAGCGGGGGGGCGTCGAATGAGCAGTTCTTC. This chain uses TRBV7-6 with TRBJ2-1; 11 bases are a match to TRBD2. CDR3 length: 15 residues. Germline lookup yields CDR1 SGHVS and CDR2 FNYEAQ. J was trimmed by 7 bases and V by 5 bases; bases with no gene match: 7.

The genes are TRBV7-9 and TRBJ1-2, with D perhaps TRBD1 (5 bases). This CDR3 region has 13 residues. The ends were cut back, 5 bases at V and 8 bases at J, with 15 bases in the middle. Germline V CDR1 and CDR2: SEHNR, FQNEAQ (reference sequence). CDR3 sequence reads: CASSPEGVRGYTF. The CDR3 region has the DNA TGTGCCAGCAGCCCGGAAGGGGTTCGAGGCTACACCTTC.

V is TRBV2 and J is TRBJ1-5; TRBD1 is a possible D gene (5 bases). Germline CDR1 SNHLY, CDR2 FYNNEI. V was shortened by 7 bases and J by 0 bases, with 16 bases between the two germline ends. The CDR3 runs 16 residues. Here the CDR3 DNA reads TGTGCCAGCACCCGATCCCAGGACACTAGCAATCAGCCCCAGCATTTT. Its translation: CASTRSQDTSNQPQHF.

Notes on this clone: Other DNA sequences in the same sample also yield this CDR3. The rearrangement joins TRBV27 to TRBJ2-3, with D possibly being TRBD2 (5 bases). Germline-derived CDR1 and CDR2 are MNHEY and SMNVEV (reference sequence). This CDR3 contains 14 residues. Trimming took off 1 base at V and 3 bases at J, with 8 bases between the two ends. The CDR3 protein is CASSLYRGTDTQYF. Here the CDR3 DNA reads TGTGCCAGCAGTTTATATCGGGGAACAGATACGCAGTATTTT.

The J gene is TRBJ2-7, the V gene TRBV27; 14 bases are shared with TRBD2. Per germline, CDR1 MNHEY and CDR2 SMNVEV (reference sequence). The V segment lost 4 bases and the J segment 6 bases; nucleotides outside the gene matches: 5. The CDR3 length is 15 residues. The CDR3 loop is CASSSGTSGGSEQYF. DNA for the CDR3: TGTGCCAGCAGTTCCGGGACTAGCGGGGGATCCGAGCAGTACTTC.

The rearrangement uses TRBV9 and TRBJ2-1; D perhaps matches TRBD2 (5 bases). This CDR3 spans 13 amino acids. Trimming shortened V by 3 bases and J by 3 bases, and 7 bases separated the two germline ends. Looked up from germline, CDR1 is SGDLS and CDR2 is YYNGEE. CDR3 coding DNA: TGTGCCAGCAGCGCCGGACTCTACAATGAGCAGTTCTTC. Translation: CASSAGLYNEQFF. The variable domain in full, with the rest retrieved from reference TRBV9 and TRBJ2-1, is DSGVTQTPKHLITATGQRVTLRCSPRSGDLSVYWYQQSLDQGLQFLIQYYNGEERAKGNILERFSAQQFPDLHSELNLSSLELGDSALYFCASSAGLYNEQFFGPGTRLTVL.

This chain uses TRBV18 with TRBJ2-7, with 7 positions matching TRBD1. The V gene end was trimmed by 5 bases and the J gene end by 5 bases; junction bases not matched to a gene: 6. Germline-derived CDR1 and CDR2 are KGHSH and LQKENI. This CDR3 region has 13 residues. The CDR3 coding sequence is TGTGCCAGCTCATCCTCGACAGGGAACGAGCAGTACTTC. Its translation: CASSSSTGNEQYF.

In regard to this clone: This sample includes further DNA sequences coding for the same CDR3. The chain has TRBV5-1 and TRBJ1-3; D ambiguous. This CDR3 has 15 residues. Germline CDR1 and CDR2: SGHRS and YFSETQ. Deletions cut 1 base from V and 0 bases from J, with 8 bases between. CDR3 protein: CASSLSGSSGNTIYF. The CDR3 coding sequence is TGCGCCAGCAGCTTGAGCGGTAGCTCTGGAAACACCATATATTTT.

The chain employs TRBV5-4 and TRBJ1-1, with 7 bases identical to TRBD1. The CDR3 consists of 14 residues. Germline CDR1 reads SGHNT; CDR2 reads YYREEE (reference sequence). J lost 0 bases, V lost 2 bases, and 1 base had no gene match. This CDR3 reads CASSFTGVNTEAFF. The CDR3 coding sequence is TGTGCCAGCAGCTTCACAGGGGTGAACACTGAAGCTTTCTTT.

This clone has a handful of counts. The J gene is TRBJ1-2, the V gene TRBV19, with no clear D. This CDR3 is built from 12 residues. CDR1 is LNHDA and CDR2 is SQIVND in the germline V gene (reference sequence). V was pared by 6 bases and J by 8 bases, with 13 bases between. This chain's CDR3 is CASRYGMSGYTF. Here the CDR3 DNA reads TGTGCCAGTAGGTACGGGATGAGCGGCTACACCTTC. Supplemented by reference TRBV19 and TRBJ1-2, the full variable domain reads DGGITQSPKYLFRKEGQNVTLSCEQNLNHDAMYWYRQDPGQGLRLIYYSQIVNDFQKGDIAEGYSVSREKKESFPLTVTSAQKNPTAFYLCASRYGMSGYTFGSGTRLTVV.

The chain links TRBV30 to TRBJ1-4; 8 nucleotides match TRBD1. The CDR3 is 14 amino acids. Trimming at V came to 2 bases and at J to 6 bases, leaving 5 bases not matched to a gene. Germline V gene data show CDR1 as GTSNPN and CDR2 as SVGIG (reference sequence). The chain's CDR3 is CAWSTPGQDEKLFF. Here the CDR3 DNA reads TGTGCCTGGAGTACGCCGGGACAGGATGAAAAACTGTTTTTT.

About this clone: In this CDR3 the conserved last residue, phenylalanine or tryptophan, is missing, so a read error is likely. Because the CDR3's place on the DNA is in doubt, the DNA is left out and the CDR3 is given as listed by TCRdb. CDR3 sequence reads: CSASGPPPRI. The rearrangement uses TRBV20-1 and TRBJ1-1. Both ends counted, the CDR3 spans 10 residues. Germline CDR1 DFQATT, CDR2 SNEGSKA (reference sequence).